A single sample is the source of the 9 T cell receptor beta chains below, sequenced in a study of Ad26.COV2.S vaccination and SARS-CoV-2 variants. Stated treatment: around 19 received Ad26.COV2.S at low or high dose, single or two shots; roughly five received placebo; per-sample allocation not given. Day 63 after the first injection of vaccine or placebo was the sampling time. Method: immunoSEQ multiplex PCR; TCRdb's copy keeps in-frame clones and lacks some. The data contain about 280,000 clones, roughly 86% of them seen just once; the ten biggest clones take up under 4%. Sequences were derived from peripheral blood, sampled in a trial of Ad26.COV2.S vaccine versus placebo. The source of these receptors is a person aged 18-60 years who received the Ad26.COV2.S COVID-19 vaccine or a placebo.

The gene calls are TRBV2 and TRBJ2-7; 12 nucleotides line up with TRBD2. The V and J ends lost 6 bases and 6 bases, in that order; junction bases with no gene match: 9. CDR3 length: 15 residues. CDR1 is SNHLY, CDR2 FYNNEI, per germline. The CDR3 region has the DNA TGTGCCAGCAGCCGAGACCCACTAGCGGGGGGCGAGCAGTACTTC. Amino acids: CASSRDPLAGGEQYF. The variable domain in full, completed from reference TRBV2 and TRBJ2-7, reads EPEVTQTPSHQVTQMGQEVILRCVPISNHLYFYWYRQILGQKVEFLVSFYNNEISEKSEIFDDQFSVERPDGSNFTLKIRSTKLEDSAMYFCASSRDPLAGGEQYFGPGTRLTVT.

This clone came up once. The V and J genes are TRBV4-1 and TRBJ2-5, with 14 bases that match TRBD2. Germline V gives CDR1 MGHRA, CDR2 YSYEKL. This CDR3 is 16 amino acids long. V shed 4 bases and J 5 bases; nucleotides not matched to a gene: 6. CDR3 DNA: TGCGCCAGCAGCCGGACGGGACTAGCGGGGGTTGAGACCCAGTACTTC. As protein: CASSRTGLAGVETQYF.

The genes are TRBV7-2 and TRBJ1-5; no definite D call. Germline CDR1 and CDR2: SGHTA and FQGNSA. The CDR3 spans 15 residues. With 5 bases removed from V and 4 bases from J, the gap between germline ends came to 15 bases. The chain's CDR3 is CASSDPIRGNQPQHF. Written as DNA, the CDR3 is TGTGCCAGCAGCGACCCGATCAGAGGTAATCAGCCCCAGCATTTT.

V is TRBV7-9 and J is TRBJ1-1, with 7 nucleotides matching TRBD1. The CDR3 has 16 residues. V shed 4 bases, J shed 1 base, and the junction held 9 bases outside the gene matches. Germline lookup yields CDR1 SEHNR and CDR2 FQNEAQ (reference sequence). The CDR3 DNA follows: TGTGCCAGCAGCTCGCCGCGGGGACAGCGGAACACTGAAGCTTTCTTT. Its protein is CASSSPRGQRNTEAFF.

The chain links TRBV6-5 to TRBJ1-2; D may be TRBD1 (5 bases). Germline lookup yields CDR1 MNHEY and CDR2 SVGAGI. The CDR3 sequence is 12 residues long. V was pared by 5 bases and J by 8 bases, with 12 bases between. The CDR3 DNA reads TGTGCCAGCAGTCTAAACGGGGACGGCTACACCTTC. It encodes CASSLNGDGYTF.

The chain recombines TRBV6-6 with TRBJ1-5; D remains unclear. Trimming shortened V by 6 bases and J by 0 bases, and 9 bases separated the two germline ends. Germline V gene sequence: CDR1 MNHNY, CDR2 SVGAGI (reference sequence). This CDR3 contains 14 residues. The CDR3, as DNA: TGTGCCAGCAGCCCGACATATAGCAATCAGCCCCAGCATTTT. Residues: CASSPTYSNQPQHF.

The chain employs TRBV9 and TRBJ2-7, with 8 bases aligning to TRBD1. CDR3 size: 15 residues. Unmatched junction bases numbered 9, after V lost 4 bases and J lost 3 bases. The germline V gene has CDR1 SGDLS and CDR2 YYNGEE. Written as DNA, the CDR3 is TGTGCCAGCAGCCCTGACAGGGGAGCACTCTACGAGCAGTACTTC. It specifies CASSPDRGALYEQYF.

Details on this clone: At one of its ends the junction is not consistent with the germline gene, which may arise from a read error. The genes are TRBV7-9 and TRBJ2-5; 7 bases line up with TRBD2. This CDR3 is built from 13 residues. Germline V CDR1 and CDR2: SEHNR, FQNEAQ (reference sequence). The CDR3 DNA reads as TGTGCCAGCAGCATAGCGGGCCAAGAGACCCAGTACTTC. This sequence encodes CASSIAGQETQYF.

Here the CDR3 reads CASATMGANEQFF. The CDR3 DNA sequence: TGTGCCAGCGCAACCATGGGGGCCAATGAGCAGTTCTTC. The chain combines TRBV6-5 with TRBJ2-1; D is perhaps TRBD1 (6 bases). The germline V gene has CDR1 MNHEY and CDR2 SVGAGI. The V end was cut by 8 bases, the J end by 6 bases, with 14 bases between. The CDR3 totals 13 residues.